Below, 30 T cell receptor beta chains from the same sample are listed, as sequenced in a study of CD8 T cells in Susac syndrome. With random hexamers, roughly 0.45 to 1 ug RNA was reverse transcribed. TCRdb reanalysed the immunoSEQ multiplex PCR reads using MiXCR and keeps one entry per CDR3 protein. The sample includes about 71,000 distinct CDR3 sequences, around 96% of them seen just once. The sequenced sample was CD4+ T cells from PBMCs. Source of these receptors: a human donor with multiple sclerosis.

This chain joins TRBV7-2 and TRBJ1-3; D perhaps matches TRBD1 (6 bases). The germline V gene has CDR1 SGHTA and CDR2 FQGNSA. CDR3 size: 14 residues. The V and J ends lost 2 bases and 2 bases respectively, with 7 bases between them. CDR3 residues: CASSLRTAGNTIYF. The CDR3 DNA is TGTGCCAGCAGCTTAAGGACAGCTGGAAACACCATATATTTT. Full variable domain (missing parts from reference TRBV7-2 and TRBJ1-3): GAGVSQSPSNKVTEKGKDVELRCDPISGHTALYWYRQSLGQGLEFLIYFQGNSAPDKSGLPSDRFSAERTGGSVSTLTIQRTQQEDSAVYLCASSLRTAGNTIYFGEGSWLTVV.

J is TRBJ2-4 and V is TRBV7-2; tentative D call: TRBD2 (6 bases). V dropped 1 base and J dropped 7 bases, with 8 bases sitting between them. The CDR3 is 13 residues long. CDR1 and CDR2 (germline): SGHTA, FQGNSA. The CDR3 nucleotides are TGTGCCAGCAGCTTAGAAGGGAGGAACATTCAGTACTTC. The encoded protein is CASSLEGRNIQYF.

The V call is TRBV30, the J call TRBJ1-1, with TRBD1 as a possible D gene (6 bases). Germline CDR1 is GTSNPN and CDR2 is SVGIG (reference sequence). The CDR3 has 13 residues. The V gene lost 4 bases and the J gene lost 1 base, with 10 bases spanning the gap. The CDR3 nucleotides read TGTGCCTGGATCCTGACAGGGAACACTGAAGCTTTCTTT. Its protein product is CAWILTGNTEAFF.

The chain recombines TRBV6-6 with TRBJ1-1; TRBD1 matches at 7 bases. In germline, CDR1 is MNHNY, CDR2 SVGAGI (reference sequence). This CDR3 has 16 amino acids. With V trimmed by 7 bases and J by 9 bases, 20 bases remained unmatched. CDR3 residues: CASIKGTDDLSVQAFF. The CDR3 region has the DNA TGTGCCAGCATCAAAGGGACAGACGACCTCTCTGTCCAAGCTTTCTTT.

This sequence joins TRBV29-1 and TRBJ2-7; D possibly corresponds to TRBD1 (7 bases). The CDR3 sequence is 15 residues long. Per germline, CDR1 SQVTM and CDR2 ANQGSEA. Deletions cut 8 bases from V and 5 bases from J, with 25 bases between. CDR3 protein: CSTSGATGTLDEQYF. The CDR3 DNA follows: TGCAGCACCTCAGGGGCGACAGGGACTTTGGACGAGCAGTACTTC.

This rearrangement joins TRBV7-9 to TRBJ2-6; D not certain. Germline V lookup: CDR1 SEHNR, CDR2 FQNEAQ (reference sequence). The V end was cut by 5 bases, the J end by 0 bases, with 11 bases between. The CDR3 sequence is 16 residues long. The CDR3 spells CASSRGPDSGANVLTF. CDR3 sequence (DNA): TGTGCCAGCAGCCGCGGACCGGACTCTGGGGCCAACGTCCTGACTTTC.

The V gene is TRBV30, the J gene TRBJ2-6; D possibly uses TRBD1 or TRBD2 (5 bases each). This CDR3 comprises 13 residues. Germline assignment: CDR1 GTSNPN and CDR2 SVGIG (reference sequence). The CDR3 DNA is TGTGGGGGGAAATTGTCTGGGGCCAACGTCCTGACTTTC. Amino acid sequence: CGGKLSGANVLTF.

This sequence joins TRBV7-2 and TRBJ2-3, with D perhaps being TRBD1 or TRBD2 (5 bases each). Trimming removed 0 bases from V and 0 bases from J, with 22 bases in between. The CDR3 contains 20 residues. Germline values: CDR1 SGHTA, CDR2 FQGNSA. This chain's CDR3 is CASSLAERGAILASTDTQYF. The CDR3 DNA follows: TGTGCCAGCAGCTTAGCTGAGAGGGGCGCCATTCTCGCTAGCACAGATACGCAGTATTTT.

The rearrangement joins TRBV7-2 to TRBJ2-2, with D hard to call. Germline-derived CDR1 and CDR2 are SGHTA and FQGNSA. Trimming stripped 1 base from V and 7 bases from J, with 4 bases between. The CDR3 loop spans 12 amino acids. CDR3 amino acids: CASSLGLGELFF. CDR3 DNA: TGTGCCAGCAGCTTAGGCCTCGGGGAGCTGTTTTTT.

The V and J genes are TRBV3-1 and TRBJ1-5, with 7 positions matching TRBD1. Per the germline V gene, CDR1 is LGHDT and CDR2 is YNNKEL (reference sequence). This CDR3 contains 14 residues. V was pared by 1 base and J by 6 bases, with 3 bases of the junction left unmatched. CDR3 in amino acids: CASSQGAGGQPQHF. CDR3 in DNA: TGTGCCAGCAGCCAAGGGGCAGGGGGTCAGCCCCAGCATTTT.

V and J are TRBV12-3 or TRBV12-4 and TRBJ1-1; D is ambiguous. The length of the CDR3 is 10 residues. The V and J ends lost 6 bases and 7 bases respectively, with 6 bases between them. The CDR3: CASRSSEAFF. For the CDR3, the DNA is TGTGCCAGCAGGTCAAGTGAAGCTTTCTTT.

V is TRBV20-1 and J is TRBJ1-6, with TRBD1 matching over 7 bases. The CDR3 sequence is 13 residues long. V dropped 6 bases and J dropped 7; count of bases not matched to a gene: 6. CDR1 and CDR2 from the germline V gene are DFQATT and SNEGSKA (reference sequence). CDR3 DNA: TGCAGTGCGATGGGACAGAAGAATTCACCCCTCCACTTT. Amino acid sequence: CSAMGQKNSPLHF.

The chain recombines TRBV7-2 with TRBJ1-2; D possibly corresponds to TRBD1 (5 bases). The germline V gene encodes CDR1 SGHTA and CDR2 FQGNSA. The length of the CDR3 is 16 residues. The V and J ends lost 1 base and 7 bases respectively, with 19 bases between them. The CDR3 protein is CASSLVGRGAISGYTF. CDR3 bases: TGTGCCAGCAGCTTAGTCGGACGTGGGGCCATCTCTGGCTACACCTTC.

The V gene is TRBV5-4, the J gene TRBJ2-1; 7 nucleotides align to TRBD2. There are 15 residues in the CDR3. With 4 bases clipped from V and 2 bases from J, the junction kept 6 bases outside the gene matches. In germline, CDR1 is SGHNT, CDR2 YYREEE (reference sequence). The CDR3 region is CASSKTSETYNEQFF. CDR3 nucleotide sequence: TGTGCCAGCAGCAAAACTAGCGAAACCTACAATGAGCAGTTCTTC. The variable domain in full, completed from reference TRBV5-4 and TRBJ2-1, reads ETGVTQSPTHLIKTRGQQVTLRCSSQSGHNTVSWYQQALGQGPQFIFQYYREEENGRGNFPPRFSGLQFPNYSSELNVNALELDDSALYLCASSKTSETYNEQFFGPGTRLTVL.

This chain connects TRBV7-2 to TRBJ2-7; 8 bases are a match to TRBD1. Per germline, CDR1 SGHTA and CDR2 FQGNSA. The CDR3 has 15 amino acids. With V trimmed by 5 bases and J by 6 bases, 12 bases remained unmatched. The CDR3 reads CASSQRTGRFGEQYF. The CDR3 coding sequence is TGTGCCAGCAGCCAACGGACAGGGAGGTTTGGCGAGCAGTACTTC.

The chain links TRBV6-1 to TRBJ1-5; D is unresolved. This CDR3 has 15 residues. From germline, CDR1 is MNHNS and CDR2 SASEGT. V lost 3 bases, J lost 5 bases, and 14 bases lay in between. The CDR3 nucleotides read TGTGCCAGCAGTGACAAGGCTAAGGCTCATCAGCCCCAGCATTTT. Encoded protein: CASSDKAKAHQPQHF.

Written as DNA, the CDR3 is TGCAGCGCCCGCCGGGACCCACAGAACGAGCAGTACTTC. Translated: CSARRDPQNEQYF. This chain uses TRBV29-1 with TRBJ2-7; D may correspond to TRBD1 or TRBD2 (5 bases each). CDR1 and CDR2 from the germline V gene are SQVTM and ANQGSEA. V was shortened by 7 bases and J by 5 bases, with 18 bases between the two germline ends. CDR3 length: 13 amino acids.

The rearrangement joins TRBV5-6 to TRBJ1-6; D remains unclear. The CDR3 contains 12 residues. Germline CDR1 is SGHDT and CDR2 is YYEEEE. The germline V and J ends were trimmed by 3 bases and 11 bases, with 9 bases remaining between them. The CDR3 region is CASSSQRAPLHF. CDR3 nucleotide sequence: TGTGCCAGCAGCTCCCAGCGAGCACCCCTCCACTTT.

CDR3 region: CASNKYYLQGETQYF. The DNA of the CDR3 is TGTGCCAGCAACAAATACTACCTACAGGGAGAGACCCAGTACTTC. The gene calls are TRBV12-3 or TRBV12-4 and TRBJ2-5; D is possibly TRBD1 (6 bases). The length of the CDR3 is 15 residues. Trimming took 7 bases from V and 4 from J, leaving 19 bases between them.

The gene calls are TRBV12-3 or TRBV12-4 and TRBJ2-5; D perhaps matches TRBD1 (5 bases). The V gene lost 4 bases and the J gene lost 2 bases, with 8 bases spanning the gap. The CDR3 is 13 amino acids. CDR3 DNA: TGTGCCAGCAGTTCCAGGGTACAAGAGACCCAGTACTTC. Amino acids: CASSSRVQETQYF.

The V call is TRBV12-3 or TRBV12-4, the J call TRBJ2-5; 7 positions match TRBD1. V lost 5 bases to trimming and J lost 5 bases; unmatched junction nucleotides: 11. The CDR3 is made up of 15 amino acids. The CDR3 DNA is TGTGCCAGCAGTCGCTCCAACAGGGGTAACGAGACCCAGTACTTC. This gives the protein CASSRSNRGNETQYF.

This sequence joins TRBV7-2 and TRBJ1-5, with TRBD1 matching 7 bases. With V trimmed by 0 bases and J by 4 bases, 9 bases remained unmatched. The CDR3 has 17 amino acids. CDR1 is SGHTA and CDR2 is FQGNSA in the germline V gene. CDR3 sequence reads: CASSLAEGAYMNQPQHF. The CDR3 nucleotides read TGTGCCAGCAGCTTAGCGGAGGGGGCCTACATGAATCAGCCCCAGCATTTT.

The chain recombines TRBV10-3 with TRBJ2-2, with a weak D call TRBD2 (6 bases). Per the germline V gene, CDR1 is ENHRY and CDR2 is SYGVKD. The CDR3 totals 15 residues. The germline V and J ends were trimmed by 4 bases and 5 bases, with 14 bases remaining between them. Here the CDR3 DNA reads TGTGCCATCAGTGTCACGACTAGTTTGACCGGGGAGCTGTTTTTT. Amino acid sequence: CAISVTTSLTGELFF.

This clonotype was picked up one time. V and J are TRBV29-1 and TRBJ2-1, with 7 bases aligning to TRBD1. The J segment lost 9 bases and the V segment lost 7 bases, leaving 6 bases of the junction unmatched. The CDR3 has 11 amino acids. Germline V gives CDR1 SQVTM, CDR2 ANQGSEA. CDR3: CSGTDRVEQFF. The CDR3 nucleotides are TGCAGCGGGACCGACAGGGTTGAGCAGTTCTTC.

The chain combines TRBV2 with TRBJ1-5, with 9 bases fitting TRBD1. The germline V gene has CDR1 SNHLY and CDR2 FYNNEI. With V trimmed by 6 bases and J by 2 bases, 5 bases remained unmatched. This CDR3 has 15 amino acids. The CDR3 spells CASRATGGRNQPQHF. As DNA, the CDR3 is TGTGCCAGCAGGGCAACAGGGGGCCGCAATCAGCCCCAGCATTTT.

V usage is TRBV12-3 or TRBV12-4 and J usage is TRBJ2-7; D is tentatively TRBD1 or TRBD2 (5 bases each). This CDR3 spans 14 amino acids. The V end lost 5 bases, the J end lost 6 bases, and 17 bases lay between the germline ends. CDR3 sequence (DNA): TGTGCCAGCAGTCACATCAGACGGGGACGCGAGCAGTACTTC. It yields the protein CASSHIRRGREQYF.

This clonotype was seen once. This sequence joins TRBV5-1 and TRBJ2-3, with D maybe TRBD2 (5 bases). The CDR3 extends over 14 amino acids. Germline lookup yields CDR1 SGHRS and CDR2 YFSETQ. V shed 1 base and J shed 5 bases, with 11 bases lying between them. The CDR3 reads CASSLSGVGDTQYF. In nucleotides, the CDR3 is TGCGCCAGCAGCTTGTCCGGGGTCGGAGATACGCAGTATTTT.

The table lists this clonotype with a few counts. V usage is TRBV3-1 and J usage is TRBJ2-7, with D perhaps given as TRBD1 or TRBD2 (5 bases each). Germline V CDR1 and CDR2: LGHDT, YNNKEL (reference sequence). Between the trimmed V and J ends, which lost 5 bases and 6 bases, there was a span of 14 bases. The CDR3 covers 13 residues. CDR3 DNA sequence: TGTGCCAGCAGCTTGTCGGGGCCGCGCGAGCAGTACTTC. This encodes CASSLSGPREQYF.

This clonotype was detected only a few times. The genes are TRBV12-3 or TRBV12-4 and TRBJ1-2; 9 positions match TRBD1. The junction had 5 bases not matched to a gene; V was cut back by 4 bases and J by 8 bases. The CDR3 runs to 13 residues. CDR3 amino acids: CASSSDRGRGYTF. The CDR3, as DNA: TGTGCCAGCAGTTCGGACAGGGGTAGAGGCTACACCTTC.

The chain has TRBV9 and TRBJ2-5; 7 bases are shared with TRBD1. V lost 2 bases to trimming and J lost 5 bases; unmatched junction nucleotides: 9. The CDR3 loop spans 15 amino acids. Germline V gives CDR1 SGDLS, CDR2 YYNGEE. The CDR3 region is CASSVQTGAAETQYF. The DNA for the CDR3 is TGTGCCAGCAGCGTTCAAACAGGGGCCGCGGAGACCCAGTACTTC.